Shown below are 27 T cell receptor beta chains from a single sample sequenced in a study of T cells after yellow fever vaccination. One entry per CDR3 protein, called by TCRdb with MiXCR from the 5' RACE reads. This sample has roughly 500,000 distinct CDR3 sequences, with 19% found just once. Here the sequenced sample was PBMCs, taken 15 days after the yellow fever booster vaccination. Receptor source: a man aged 25 to 40 who received the YFV17D yellow fever vaccine.

This sequence joins TRBV30 and TRBJ1-4; 7 nucleotides agree with TRBD1. Germline V gene data show CDR1 as GTSNPN and CDR2 as SVGIG (reference sequence). The CDR3 length is 14 residues. The V and J ends lost 3 bases and 7 bases, in that order; junction bases with no gene match: 8. The CDR3 spells CAWRQEGAREKLFF. In DNA form, the CDR3 reads TGTGCCTGGAGACAGGAGGGGGCTCGTGAAAAACTGTTTTTT.

J is TRBJ2-5 and V is TRBV7-9, with D possibly matching TRBD2 (7 bases). This CDR3 has 14 residues. Deletions cut 6 bases from V and 4 bases from J, with 15 bases between. Per the germline V gene, CDR1 is SEHNR and CDR2 is FQNEAQ (reference sequence). The CDR3 nucleotides are TGTGCCAGCAGGGACAGCGGGGCAATAGAGACCCAGTACTTC. Encoded protein: CASRDSGAIETQYF.

Details on this clonotype: An end of the junction does not agree with germline; a read error may underlie this. The chain joins TRBV7-7 to TRBJ2-5; TRBD1 is a possible D gene (6 bases). The CDR3 extends over 16 amino acids. Germline values: CDR1 SSHAT, CDR2 FNYEAQ (reference sequence). The CDR3 sequence is CASSLGGTVGVSTQYF. The CDR3 region has the DNA TGTGCTAGCAGCTTAGGGGGTACCGTGGGGGTTTCTACCCAGTACTTC.

This clonotype was seen only a few times. The chain carries TRBV6-5 and TRBJ2-1; TRBD2 aligns across 9 bases. The V segment lost 0 bases and the J segment 9 bases; nucleotides outside the gene matches: 6. CDR1 MNHEY and CDR2 SVGAGI come from the germline V gene. The CDR3 extends over 15 amino acids. The CDR3 region is CASSYSVGLAGEQFF. CDR3 DNA sequence: TGTGCCAGCAGTTACTCGGTGGGACTAGCTGGTGAGCAGTTCTTC.

This clonotype was seen repeatedly, ten times or more. The V and J genes are TRBV7-2 and TRBJ2-1; D may be TRBD1 or TRBD2 (5 bases each). With 1 base removed from V and 0 bases from J, the gap between germline ends came to 13 bases. CDR1 and CDR2 from the germline V gene are SGHTA and FQGNSA. The CDR3 runs to 17 residues. The CDR3 nucleotides are TGTGCCAGCAGCTTAGGGGCAGGGACCTTCTCCTACAATGAGCAGTTCTTC. Its translation is CASSLGAGTFSYNEQFF.

The rearrangement uses TRBV7-2 and TRBJ2-7; D tentatively fits TRBD1 or TRBD2 (5 bases each). Germline values: CDR1 SGHTA, CDR2 FQGNSA. V dropped 8 bases and J dropped 4 bases, with 24 bases sitting between them. This CDR3 spans 16 amino acids. CDR3 protein: CASRGPIGQNRYEQYF. DNA of the CDR3: TGTGCCAGCCGGGGACCGATCGGGCAGAACCGGTACGAGCAGTACTTC.

This clonotype has more than one count but fewer than ten. The chain joins TRBV5-1 to TRBJ1-1, with 11 bases that match TRBD1. Germline V gene sequence: CDR1 SGHRS, CDR2 YFSETQ. With 3 bases clipped from V and 4 bases from J, the junction kept 8 bases outside the gene matches. The length of the CDR3 is 16 residues. CDR3 sequence reads: CASSYRTGGEGTEAFF. The CDR3, as DNA: TGCGCCAGCAGCTACCGGACAGGGGGCGAAGGCACTGAAGCTTTCTTT.

The CDR3 here is CASSLRLGIYTDTQYF. The CDR3 nucleotides are TGTGCCAGCAGCTTGCGTCTAGGGATATACACAGATACGCAGTATTTT. This chain joins TRBV5-6 and TRBJ2-3; D gene unclear. Trimming cost V 1 base and J 2 bases, with 14 bases left between them. CDR1 is SGHDT, CDR2 YYEEEE, per germline. CDR3 length equals 16 residues.

Only one count was recorded for this clonotype. The genes are TRBV29-1 and TRBJ2-1; 13 positions agree with TRBD2. The germline V gene has CDR1 SQVTM and CDR2 ANQGSEA. J was trimmed by 6 bases and V by 3 bases; bases with no gene match: 11. The CDR3 has 17 amino acids. The CDR3 reads CSVDAVVGLAGLNEQFF. As DNA, the CDR3 is TGCAGCGTTGATGCAGTTGTGGGACTAGCGGGACTCAATGAGCAGTTCTTC.

The V and J genes are TRBV4-3 and TRBJ2-7; D ambiguous. Per the germline V gene, CDR1 is LGHNA and CDR2 is YSLEER. This CDR3 spans 14 amino acids. With 0 bases removed from V and 4 bases from J, the gap between germline ends came to 10 bases. Here the CDR3 DNA reads TGCGCCAGCAGCCAAGATCTGGTAGGGTACGAGCAGTACTTC. Its translation: CASSQDLVGYEQYF.

This clonotype came up a few times. This rearrangement joins TRBV24-1 to TRBJ2-3; D gene uncertain. This CDR3 is built from 13 residues. CDR1 and CDR2 from the germline V gene are KGHDR and SFDVKD. Trimming pared 6 bases from V and 1 base from J, leaving 7 bases between. The CDR3 loop is CATSLTGTDTQYF. DNA for the CDR3: TGTGCCACCAGTCTCACAGGCACAGATACGCAGTATTTT.

This chain links TRBV28 with TRBJ2-1; the match to TRBD1 covers 8 bases. CDR1 is MDHEN, CDR2 SYDVKM, per germline. Trimming took 2 bases from V and 7 from J; bases not matched to a gene: 10. The CDR3 consists of 16 residues. The CDR3 loop reads CASSLVQGAGTNEQFF. The CDR3 bases are TGTGCCAGCAGTTTAGTTCAGGGGGCCGGCACTAATGAGCAGTTCTTC.

The V call is TRBV10-2, the J call TRBJ2-7, with D unresolved. The CDR3 extends over 12 amino acids. The V gene's germline CDR1 is WSHSY and CDR2 SAAADI. V dropped 0 bases and J dropped 5 bases, with 5 bases sitting between them. The CDR3 nucleotides are TGCGCCAGCAGTGAGTCGTCGAACGAGCAGTACTTC. It yields the protein CASSESSNEQYF.

This clonotype turned up a few times. J is TRBJ1-2 and V is TRBV18; 9 bases are a match to TRBD1. Trimming cost V 6 bases and J 6 bases; bases outside gene matches: 5. The CDR3 sequence is 13 residues long. Germline CDR1 is KGHSH and CDR2 is LQKENI. CDR3 coding DNA: TGTGCCAGCTCCGGGGGACAGGGCCATGGCTACACCTTC. The encoded protein is CASSGGQGHGYTF.

The gene calls are TRBV20-1 and TRBJ2-7; 7 bases map to TRBD1. Germline lookup yields CDR1 DFQATT and CDR2 SNEGSKA (reference sequence). Germline trimming cut 3 bases from V and 3 bases from J; bases unmatched to any gene: 5. The CDR3 has 13 amino acids. The DNA for the CDR3 is TGCAGTGCTAGCGACAGGGCTCGCTACGAGCAGTACTTC. This sequence encodes CSASDRARYEQYF.

In this sample, this clonotype turned up a few times. V and J are TRBV9 and TRBJ1-1, with D maybe TRBD1 (5 bases). The CDR3 has 14 residues. Germline assignment: CDR1 SGDLS and CDR2 YYNGEE. V was clipped by 0 bases and J by 8 bases, with 14 bases between them. The CDR3 loop is CASSVGPPGSEAFF. In nucleotides, the CDR3 is TGTGCCAGCAGCGTAGGCCCCCCAGGGTCCGAAGCTTTCTTT.

The chain recombines TRBV10-3 with TRBJ1-1; possible D gene TRBD1, 5 bases. V was pared by 4 bases and J by 5 bases, with 17 bases between. Per germline, CDR1 ENHRY and CDR2 SYGVKD. This CDR3 has 15 residues. The CDR3 here is CAISVGTGPGTEAFF. The CDR3 DNA reads as TGTGCCATCAGTGTAGGAACAGGACCGGGGACTGAAGCTTTCTTT.

The sample holds a few counts of this clonotype. The chain joins TRBV9 to TRBJ1-4; D gene uncertain. The CDR3 has 15 residues. Germline-derived CDR1 and CDR2 are SGDLS and YYNGEE. Between the trimmed V and J ends, which lost 0 bases and 5 bases, there was a span of 11 bases. The CDR3 here is CASSVAPTENEKLFF. The CDR3, as DNA: TGTGCCAGCAGCGTAGCTCCGACGGAGAATGAAAAACTGTTTTTT.

This clonotype was recorded a few times. This chain connects TRBV20-1 to TRBJ2-1; 7 bases are a match to TRBD2. The CDR3 contains 14 residues. Germline V gene lookup returns CDR1 DFQATT and CDR2 SNEGSKA (reference sequence). Trimming at V came to 3 bases and at J to 5 bases, leaving 7 bases not matched to a gene. CDR3 in amino acids: CSASASGPNNEQFF. CDR3 nucleotide sequence: TGCAGTGCTAGCGCTAGCGGTCCGAACAATGAGCAGTTCTTC.

This clonotype was detected a few times. The chain is built from TRBV5-1 and TRBJ2-1; D not resolved. The CDR3 is 13 residues long. The germline V and J ends were trimmed by 4 bases and 10 bases, with 15 bases remaining between them. CDR1 SGHRS and CDR2 YFSETQ come from the germline V gene. The CDR3 loop reads CASSPQGAREQFF. The CDR3, as DNA: TGCGCCAGCAGCCCACAAGGCGCCCGCGAGCAGTTCTTC. The whole variable domain, remainder taken from reference TRBV5-1 and TRBJ2-1, is KAGVTQTPRYLIKTRGQQVTLSCSPISGHRSVSWYQQTPGQGLQFLFEYFSETQRNKGNFPGRFSGRQFSNSRSEMNVSTLELGDSALYLCASSPQGAREQFFGPGTRLTVL.

Written as DNA, the CDR3 is TGCGCCAGCAGCTTGCAGTCACCCTACGAGCAGTACTTC. It specifies CASSLQSPYEQYF. The rearrangement joins TRBV5-1 to TRBJ2-7, with D unresolved. V dropped 1 base and J dropped 2 bases, with 7 bases sitting between them. Germline V CDR1 and CDR2: SGHRS, YFSETQ. CDR3 size: 13 residues.

The rearrangement joins TRBV3-1 to TRBJ2-7, with 11 bases lining up with TRBD2. Germline values: CDR1 LGHDT, CDR2 YNNKEL (reference sequence). The CDR3 length is 15 residues. J lost 5 bases, V lost 4 bases, and 7 bases had no gene match. This chain's CDR3 is CASSLTSGSRHEQYF. CDR3 in DNA: TGTGCCAGCAGCCTAACTAGCGGGAGTCGTCACGAGCAGTACTTC.

V and J are TRBV6-1 and TRBJ2-7, with 8 bases matching TRBD2. Looked up from germline, CDR1 is MNHNS and CDR2 is SASEGT. The CDR3 is made up of 15 amino acids. V was pared by 6 bases and J by 9 bases, with 16 bases of the junction left unmatched. DNA for the CDR3: TGTGCCAGCAGCACACTAGCGGACATATTACGAGTGCAGTACTTC. It codes for CASSTLADILRVQYF.

This clonotype turned up a few times. This chain uses TRBV20-1 with TRBJ1-1; D unresolved. This CDR3 has 14 amino acids. V was cut by 0 bases and J by 7 bases, with 15 bases left in between. Germline V CDR1 and CDR2: DFQATT, SNEGSKA (reference sequence). CDR3 DNA: TGCAGTGCTAGAGATCTCCGGAAGGCTTTTGAAGCTTTCTTT. This translates into CSARDLRKAFEAFF.

V usage is TRBV9 and J usage is TRBJ1-6, with 7 nucleotides matching TRBD1. The CDR3 is made up of 16 amino acids. Germline loops: CDR1 SGDLS, CDR2 YYNGEE. The trim removed 4 bases at V and 10 bases at J, leaving 14 bases unmatched. CDR3 sequence (DNA): TGTGCCAGCAGCCCTGATCAGGGGGGTGTAGGGTCACCCCTCCACTTT. Translation: CASSPDQGGVGSPLHF.

The chain joins TRBV18 to TRBJ2-5; a possible D gene is TRBD2 (6 bases). The CDR3 consists of 16 residues. V lost 1 base and J 0 bases, leaving 12 bases between the germline ends. Germline V lookup: CDR1 KGHSH, CDR2 LQKENI. This CDR3 is CASSPREAWNQETQYF. As DNA, the CDR3 is TGTGCCAGCTCACCACGGGAGGCTTGGAACCAAGAGACCCAGTACTTC.

This clonotype appeared a few times. This sequence joins TRBV10-3 and TRBJ2-1; 7 positions match TRBD2. The CDR3 totals 14 residues. V lost 3 bases to trimming and J lost 8 bases; unmatched junction nucleotides: 7. Per the germline V gene, CDR1 is ENHRY and CDR2 is SYGVKD. CDR3 in amino acids: CAISDGGSHDEQFF. The CDR3 coding sequence is TGTGCCATCAGTGACGGCGGGAGTCATGATGAGCAGTTCTTC.